This T cell receptor (beta chain) was captured in a study of cytomegalovirus exposure and HLA in healthy donors. Regarding the study as a whole: HLA allele associations emerged for some 16,000 TCR beta sequences in a later analysis, at 0.05 false discovery rate.

The germline V gene has CDR1 SGHRS and CDR2 YFSETQ. After removal of 4 bases from V and 0 bases from J, the junction contained 11 bases not matched to a gene. There are 18 residues in the CDR3. To note about this clone: What it binds is not known.

PCR used 60 Vbeta primers and 13 Jbeta primers. Profiled with immunoSEQ multiplex PCR; TCRdb holds only in-frame clones, not every one. The table includes about 170,000 clones, under 80% detected once. Sequencing was done on a sample of PBMCs. V and J are TRBV5-1 and TRBJ2-3; 10 positions match TRBD1. The TCR originated in a female donor in good health and CMV-seronegative. In nucleotides, the CDR3 is TGCGCCAGCAGCGCCGGGACAGGGGCAATTCTTAGCACAGATACGCAGTATTTT. It encodes CASSAGTGAILSTDTQYF. The complete variable domain, with remaining parts taken from reference TRBV5-1 and TRBJ2-3, reads KAGVTQTPRYLIKTRGQQVTLSCSPISGHRSVSWYQQTPGQGLQFLFEYFSETQRNKGNFPGRFSGRQFSNSRSEMNVSTLELGDSALYLCASSAGTGAILSTDTQYFGPGTRLTVL.